This T cell receptor (beta chain) is from a study of blood T cell repertoires in COVID-19. Whole-study context: From the United States, Italy and Spain came samples of acute and convalescent COVID-19.

Under the authors' procedure: Researchers report that nucleated cell counts were estimated from reference gene primer amplification. Profiling relied on immunoSEQ multiplex PCR, and the TCRdb table lists in-frame clones only, not all of them. D and trimming were read from the DNA, whereas the V and J calls and clone size are those reported in that table. There are 200,000 or so clones in the sample; around 75% occur only once, and approximately 5% lies in the top ten. CDR3 length: 17 amino acids. The J segment lost 4 bases and the V segment lost 3 bases, leaving 13 bases of the junction unmatched. Looked up from germline, CDR1 is ENHRY and CDR2 is SYGVKD.

Sequenced sample: peripheral blood. V gene TRBV10-3 combines with J gene TRBJ1-1, with 8 positions matching TRBD1. This clonotype was obtained from a human donor in a cohort sampled during active COVID-19. As DNA, the CDR3 is TGTGCCATCAGTGACCCCCTAAGGACAGGGTCGGGCACTGAAGCTTTCTTT. Amino acid sequence: CAISDPLRTGSGTEAFF.